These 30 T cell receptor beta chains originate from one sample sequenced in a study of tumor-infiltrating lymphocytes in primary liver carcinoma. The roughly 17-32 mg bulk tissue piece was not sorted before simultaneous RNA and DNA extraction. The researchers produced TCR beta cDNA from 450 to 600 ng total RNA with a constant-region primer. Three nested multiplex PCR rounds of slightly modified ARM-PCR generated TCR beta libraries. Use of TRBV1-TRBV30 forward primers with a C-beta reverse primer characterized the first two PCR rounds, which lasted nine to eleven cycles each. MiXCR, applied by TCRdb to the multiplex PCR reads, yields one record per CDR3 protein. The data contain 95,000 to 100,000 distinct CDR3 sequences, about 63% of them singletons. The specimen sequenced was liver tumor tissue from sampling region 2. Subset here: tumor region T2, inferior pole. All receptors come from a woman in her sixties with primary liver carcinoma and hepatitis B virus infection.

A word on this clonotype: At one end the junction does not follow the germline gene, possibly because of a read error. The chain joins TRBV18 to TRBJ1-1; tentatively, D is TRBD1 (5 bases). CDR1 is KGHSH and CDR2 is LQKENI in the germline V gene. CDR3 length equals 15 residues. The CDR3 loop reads CASAGQSPRLTKAFF. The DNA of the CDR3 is TGTGCCAGCGCGGGGCAGAGTCCCCGACTCACTAAAGCTTTCTTT.

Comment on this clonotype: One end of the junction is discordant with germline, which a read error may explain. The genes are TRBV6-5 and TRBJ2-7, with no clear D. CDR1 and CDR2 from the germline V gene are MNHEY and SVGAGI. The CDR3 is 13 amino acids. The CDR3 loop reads CASSRPQWSEQYF. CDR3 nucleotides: TGTGCAAGCAGCCGCCCTCAGTGGAGCGAGCAGTACTTC.

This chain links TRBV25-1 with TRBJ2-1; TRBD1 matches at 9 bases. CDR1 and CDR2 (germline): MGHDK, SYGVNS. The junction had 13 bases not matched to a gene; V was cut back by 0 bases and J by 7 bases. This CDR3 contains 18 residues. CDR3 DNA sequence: TGTGCCAGCAGTGAATATGATCAAGGGACAGGGTACGTAAATGAGCAGTTCTTC. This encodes CASSEYDQGTGYVNEQFF.

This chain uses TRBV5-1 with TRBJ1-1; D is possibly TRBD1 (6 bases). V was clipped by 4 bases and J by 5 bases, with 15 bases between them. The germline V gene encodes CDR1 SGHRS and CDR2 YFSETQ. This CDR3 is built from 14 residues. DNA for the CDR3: TGCGCCAGCAGCCCGCCCGTGGGGGCGACTGAAGCTTTCTTT. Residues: CASSPPVGATEAFF.

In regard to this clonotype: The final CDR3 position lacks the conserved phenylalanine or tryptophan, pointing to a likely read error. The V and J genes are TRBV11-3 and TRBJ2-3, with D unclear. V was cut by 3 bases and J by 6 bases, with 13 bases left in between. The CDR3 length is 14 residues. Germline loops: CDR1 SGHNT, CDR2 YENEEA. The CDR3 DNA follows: TGTGCCAGCAGCTTCCGGACGGGCATGGATACGCAGTATTTG. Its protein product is CASSFRTGMDTQYL.

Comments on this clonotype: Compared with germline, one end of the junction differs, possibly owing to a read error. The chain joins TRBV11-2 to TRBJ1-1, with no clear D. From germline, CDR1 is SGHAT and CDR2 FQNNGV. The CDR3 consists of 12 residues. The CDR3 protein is CPSSSKQPEAFF. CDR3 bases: TGTCCCAGCAGCTCAAAACAGCCTGAAGCTTTCTTT.

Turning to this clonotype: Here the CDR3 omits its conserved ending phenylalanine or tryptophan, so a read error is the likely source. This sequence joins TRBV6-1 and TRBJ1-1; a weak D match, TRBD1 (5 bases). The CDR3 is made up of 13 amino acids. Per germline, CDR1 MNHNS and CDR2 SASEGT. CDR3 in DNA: TGTGTCAGCAGTGCCGGGGGGAACACTGAGGCTTTCTAT. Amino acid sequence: CVSSAGGNTEAFY.

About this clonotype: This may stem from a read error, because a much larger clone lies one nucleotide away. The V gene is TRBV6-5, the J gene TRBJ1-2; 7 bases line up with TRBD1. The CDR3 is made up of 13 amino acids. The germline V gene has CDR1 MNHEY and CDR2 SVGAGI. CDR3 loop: CASNYARGLCYTF. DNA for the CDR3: TGTGCCAGCAATTACGCGAGGGGGCTTTGCTACACCTTC.

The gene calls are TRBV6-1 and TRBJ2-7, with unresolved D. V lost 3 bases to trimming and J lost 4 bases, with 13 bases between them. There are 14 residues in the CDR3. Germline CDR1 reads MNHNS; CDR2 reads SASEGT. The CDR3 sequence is CASSEAFEVYEQYF. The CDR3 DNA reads TGTGCCAGCAGTGAGGCTTTCGAGGTGTACGAGCAGTACTTC.

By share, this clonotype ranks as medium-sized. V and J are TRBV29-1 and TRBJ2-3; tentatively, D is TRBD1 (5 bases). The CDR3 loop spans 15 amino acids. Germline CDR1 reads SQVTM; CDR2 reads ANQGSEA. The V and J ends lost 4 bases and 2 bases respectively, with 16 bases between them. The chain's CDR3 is CSVGKAQGTTDTQYF. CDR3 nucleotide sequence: TGCAGCGTTGGGAAGGCTCAGGGTACCACAGATACGCAGTATTTT.

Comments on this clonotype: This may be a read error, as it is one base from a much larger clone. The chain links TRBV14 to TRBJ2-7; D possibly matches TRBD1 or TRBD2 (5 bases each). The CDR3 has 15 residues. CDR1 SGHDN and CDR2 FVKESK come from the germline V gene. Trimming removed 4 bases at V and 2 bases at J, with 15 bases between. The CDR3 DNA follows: TGTGCCAGCAGCCTACGCCGGAGAGGGGCCTACGAGCAGTACTTC. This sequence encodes CASSLRRRGAYEQYF.

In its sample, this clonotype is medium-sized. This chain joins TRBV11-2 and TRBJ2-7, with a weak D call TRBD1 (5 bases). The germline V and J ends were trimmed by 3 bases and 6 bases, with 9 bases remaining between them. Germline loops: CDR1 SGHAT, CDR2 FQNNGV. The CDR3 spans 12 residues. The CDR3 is CASSLGLGEQYF. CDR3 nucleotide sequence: TGTGCCAGCAGCTTGGGGCTGGGCGAGCAGTACTTC.

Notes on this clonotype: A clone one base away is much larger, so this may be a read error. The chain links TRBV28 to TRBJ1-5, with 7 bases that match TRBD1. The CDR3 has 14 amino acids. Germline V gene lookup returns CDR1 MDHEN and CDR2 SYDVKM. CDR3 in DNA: TGTGCCGGCAGTGGGGACAGTAGCAATCAGCCCCAGCATTTT. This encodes CAGSGDSSNQPQHF.

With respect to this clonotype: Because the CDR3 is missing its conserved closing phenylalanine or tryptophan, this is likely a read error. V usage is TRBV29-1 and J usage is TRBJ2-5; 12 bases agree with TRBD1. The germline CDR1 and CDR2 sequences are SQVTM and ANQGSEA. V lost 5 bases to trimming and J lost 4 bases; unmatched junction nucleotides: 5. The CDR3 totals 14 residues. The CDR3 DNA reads TGCAGCGTTTTCGGGACAGGGGGCGCAGAGACCCAGTACTCC. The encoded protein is CSVFGTGGAETQYS.

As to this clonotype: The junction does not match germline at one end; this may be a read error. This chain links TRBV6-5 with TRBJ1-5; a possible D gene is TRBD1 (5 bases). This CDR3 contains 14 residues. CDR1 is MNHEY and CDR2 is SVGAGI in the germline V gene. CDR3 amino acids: CASSPPRGLYPQHF. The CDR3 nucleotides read TGCGCCAGCAGTCCTCCACGGGGCTTATACCCCCAGCATTTT.

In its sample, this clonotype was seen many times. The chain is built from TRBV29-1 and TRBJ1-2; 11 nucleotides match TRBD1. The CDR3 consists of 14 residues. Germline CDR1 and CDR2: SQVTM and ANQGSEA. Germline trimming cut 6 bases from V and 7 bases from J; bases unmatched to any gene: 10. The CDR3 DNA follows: TGCAGCGTAGGACAGGGGGCGCAGGTCGGTGGCTACACCTTC. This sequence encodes CSVGQGAQVGGYTF.

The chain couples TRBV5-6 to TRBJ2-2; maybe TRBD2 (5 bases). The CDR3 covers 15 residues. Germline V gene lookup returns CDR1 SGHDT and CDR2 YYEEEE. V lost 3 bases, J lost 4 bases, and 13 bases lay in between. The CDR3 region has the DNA TGTGCCAGCAGCTCCGGGGATCGGGCCACCGGGGAGCTGTTTTTT. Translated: CASSSGDRATGELFF.

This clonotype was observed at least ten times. CDR3 region: CASSAHMFSEAFF. The DNA of the CDR3 is TGTGCCAGCAGTGCCCACATGTTCTCTGAAGCTTTCTTT. The J gene is TRBJ1-1, the V gene TRBV6-1; no definite D call. The length of the CDR3 is 13 residues. V lost 4 bases to trimming and J lost 6 bases, with 12 bases between them. Germline CDR1 reads MNHNS; CDR2 reads SASEGT.

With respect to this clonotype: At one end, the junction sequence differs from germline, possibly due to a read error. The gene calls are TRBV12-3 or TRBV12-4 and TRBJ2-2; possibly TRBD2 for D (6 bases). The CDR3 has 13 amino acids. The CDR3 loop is CTGSLEMGGEPFF. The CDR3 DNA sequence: TGTACCGGCAGTTTAGAGATGGGCGGGGAGCCGTTTTTT.

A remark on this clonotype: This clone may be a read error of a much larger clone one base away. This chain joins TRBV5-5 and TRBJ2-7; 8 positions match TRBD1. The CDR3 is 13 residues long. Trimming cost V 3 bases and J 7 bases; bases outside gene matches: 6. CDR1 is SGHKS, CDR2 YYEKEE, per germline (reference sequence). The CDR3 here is CASSYSTGVEQYF. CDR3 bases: TGTGCCAGCAGCTACTCGACAGGGGTAGAGCAGTACTTC. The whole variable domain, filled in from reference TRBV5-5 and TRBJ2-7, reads DAGVTQSPTHLIKTRGQQVTLRCSPISGHKSVSWYQQVLGQGPQFIFQYYEKEERGRGNFPDRFSARQFPNYSSELNVNALLLGDSALYLCASSYSTGVEQYFGPGTRLTVT.

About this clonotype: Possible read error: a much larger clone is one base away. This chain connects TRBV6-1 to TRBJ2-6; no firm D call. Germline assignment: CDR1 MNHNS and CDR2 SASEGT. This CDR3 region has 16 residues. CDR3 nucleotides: TGTGTCAGCAGTATAAGGCCGGCCTCTGGGGCCAACGTCCTGACTTTC. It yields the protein CVSSIRPASGANVLTF.

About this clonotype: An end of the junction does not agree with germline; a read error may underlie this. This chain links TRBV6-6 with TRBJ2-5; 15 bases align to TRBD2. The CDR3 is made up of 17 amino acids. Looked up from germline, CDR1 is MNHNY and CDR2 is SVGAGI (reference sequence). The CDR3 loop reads CASSSGGLAGGPGTEYF. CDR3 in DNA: TGTGCCAGTAGTTCCGGTGGACTAGCGGGAGGGCCGGGGACCGAGTACTTC.

As DNA, the CDR3 is TGTGCCAGCAGTGAAAAGCGGATTCTAGCTAAAAACATTCAGTACTTC. This codes for CASSEKRILAKNIQYF. J is TRBJ2-4 and V is TRBV6-1; perhaps TRBD2 as D (5 bases). Trimming took 2 bases from V and 4 from J, leaving 15 bases between them. This CDR3 spans 16 amino acids. Per germline, CDR1 MNHNS and CDR2 SASEGT.

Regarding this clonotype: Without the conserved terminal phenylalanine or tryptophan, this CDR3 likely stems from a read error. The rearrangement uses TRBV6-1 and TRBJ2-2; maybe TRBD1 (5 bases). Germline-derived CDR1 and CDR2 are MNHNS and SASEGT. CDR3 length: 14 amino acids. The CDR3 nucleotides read TGTGCCGGCAGACGTGACAGGAACACCGGGGAGCTGTTTTCT. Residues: CAGRRDRNTGELFS.

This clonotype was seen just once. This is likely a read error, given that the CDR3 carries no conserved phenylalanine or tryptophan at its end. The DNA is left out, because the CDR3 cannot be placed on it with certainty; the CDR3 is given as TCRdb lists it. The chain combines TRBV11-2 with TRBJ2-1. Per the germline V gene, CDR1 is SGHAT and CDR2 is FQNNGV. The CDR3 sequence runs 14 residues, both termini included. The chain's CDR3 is CASSFRPEGNELFL.

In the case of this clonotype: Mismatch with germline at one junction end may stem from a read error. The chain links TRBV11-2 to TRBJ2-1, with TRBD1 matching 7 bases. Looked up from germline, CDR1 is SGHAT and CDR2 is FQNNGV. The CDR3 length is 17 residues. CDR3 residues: CASSLRPGQKFYNEKFF. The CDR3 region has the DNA TGTGCCAGCAGTTTACGACCGGGACAGAAATTCTACAATGAGAAGTTCTTC.

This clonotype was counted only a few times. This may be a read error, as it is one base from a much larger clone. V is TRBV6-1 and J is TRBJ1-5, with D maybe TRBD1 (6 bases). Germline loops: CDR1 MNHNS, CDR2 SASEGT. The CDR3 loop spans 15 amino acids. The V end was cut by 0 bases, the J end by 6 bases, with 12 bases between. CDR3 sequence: CASSEAAGTSQPQHF. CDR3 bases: TGTGCCAGCAGTGAAGCGGCCGGGACATCTCAGCCCCAGCATTTT.

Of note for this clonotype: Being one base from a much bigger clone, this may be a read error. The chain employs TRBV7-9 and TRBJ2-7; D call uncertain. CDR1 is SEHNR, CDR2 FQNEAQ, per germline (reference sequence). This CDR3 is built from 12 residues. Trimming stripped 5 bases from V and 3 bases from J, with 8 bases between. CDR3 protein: CASSRIDYEQYF. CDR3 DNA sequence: TGTGCCAGCAGCCGGATAGACTACGAGCAGTACTTC. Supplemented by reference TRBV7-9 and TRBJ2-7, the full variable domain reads DTGVSQNPRHKITKRGQNVTFRCDPISEHNRLYWYRQTLGQGPEFLTYFQNEAQLEKSRLLSDRFSAERPKGSFSTLEIQRTEQGDSAMYLCASSRIDYEQYFGPGTRLTVT.

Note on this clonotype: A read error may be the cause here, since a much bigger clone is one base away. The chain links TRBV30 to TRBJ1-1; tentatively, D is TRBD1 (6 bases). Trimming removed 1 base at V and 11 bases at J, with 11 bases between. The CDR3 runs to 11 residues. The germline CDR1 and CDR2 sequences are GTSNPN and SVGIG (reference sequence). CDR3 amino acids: CAWSAGAGAFF. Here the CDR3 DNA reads TGTGCCTGGAGTGCGGGGGCCGGGGCTTTCTTT. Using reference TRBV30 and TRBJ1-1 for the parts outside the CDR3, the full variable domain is SQTIHQWPATLVQPVGSPLSLECTVEGTSNPNLYWYRQAAGRGLQLLFYSVGIGQISSEVPQNLSASRPQDRQFILSSKKLLLSDSGFYLCAWSAGAGAFFGQGTRLTVV.

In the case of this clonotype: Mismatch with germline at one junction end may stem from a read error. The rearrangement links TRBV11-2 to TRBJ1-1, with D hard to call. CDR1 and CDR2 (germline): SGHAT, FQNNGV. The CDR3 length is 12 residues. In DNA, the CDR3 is TGTGCCGGCAGCTCTAAACACGCTGAAGTTTTCTTT. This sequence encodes CAGSSKHAEVFF.